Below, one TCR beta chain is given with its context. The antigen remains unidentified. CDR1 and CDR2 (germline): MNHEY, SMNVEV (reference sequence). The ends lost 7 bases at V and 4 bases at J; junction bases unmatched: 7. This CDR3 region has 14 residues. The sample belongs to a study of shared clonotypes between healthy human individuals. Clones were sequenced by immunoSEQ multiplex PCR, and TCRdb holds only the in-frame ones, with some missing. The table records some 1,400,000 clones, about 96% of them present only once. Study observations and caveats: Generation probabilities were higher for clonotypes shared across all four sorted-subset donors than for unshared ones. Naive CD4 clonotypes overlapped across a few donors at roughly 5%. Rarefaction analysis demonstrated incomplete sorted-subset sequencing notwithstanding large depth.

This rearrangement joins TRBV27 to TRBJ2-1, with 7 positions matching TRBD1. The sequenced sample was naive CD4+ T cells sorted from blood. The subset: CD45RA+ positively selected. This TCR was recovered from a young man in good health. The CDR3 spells CASTKTGPYNEQFF. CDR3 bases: TGTGCCAGCACCAAGACAGGGCCATACAATGAGCAGTTCTTC.